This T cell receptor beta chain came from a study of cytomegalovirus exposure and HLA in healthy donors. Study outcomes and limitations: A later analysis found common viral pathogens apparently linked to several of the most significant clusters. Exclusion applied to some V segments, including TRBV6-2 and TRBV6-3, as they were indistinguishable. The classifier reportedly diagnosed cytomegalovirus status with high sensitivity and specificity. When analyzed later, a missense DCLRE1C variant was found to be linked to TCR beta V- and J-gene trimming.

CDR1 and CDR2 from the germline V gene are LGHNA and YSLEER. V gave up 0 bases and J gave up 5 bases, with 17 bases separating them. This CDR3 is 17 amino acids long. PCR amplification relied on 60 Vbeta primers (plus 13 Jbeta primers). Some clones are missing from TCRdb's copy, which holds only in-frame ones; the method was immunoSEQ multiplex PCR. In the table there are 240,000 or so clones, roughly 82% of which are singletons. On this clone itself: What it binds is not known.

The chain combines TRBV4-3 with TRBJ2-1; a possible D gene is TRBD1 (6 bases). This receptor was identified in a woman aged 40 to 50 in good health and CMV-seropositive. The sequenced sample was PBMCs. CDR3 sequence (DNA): TGCGCCAGCAGCCAAGAAATAAGAGGACAGATAAACAATGAGCAGTTCTTC. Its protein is CASSQEIRGQINNEQFF.